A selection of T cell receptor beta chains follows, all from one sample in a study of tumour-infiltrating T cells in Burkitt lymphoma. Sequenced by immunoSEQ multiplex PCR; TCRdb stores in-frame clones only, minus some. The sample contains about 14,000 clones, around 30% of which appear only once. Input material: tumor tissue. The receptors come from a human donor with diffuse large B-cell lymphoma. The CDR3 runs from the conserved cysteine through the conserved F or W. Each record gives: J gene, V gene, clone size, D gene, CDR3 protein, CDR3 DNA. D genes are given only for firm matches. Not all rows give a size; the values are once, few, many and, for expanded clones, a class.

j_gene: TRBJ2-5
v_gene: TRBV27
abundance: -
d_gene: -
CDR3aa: CASSLGETQYF
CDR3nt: TGTGCCAGCAGTTTAGGAGAGACCCAGTACTTC

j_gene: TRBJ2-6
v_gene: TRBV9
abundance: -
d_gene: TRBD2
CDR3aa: CASSRLAGGSGANVLTF
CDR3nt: TGTGCCAGCAGTAGACTAGCGGGAGGCTCTGGGGCCAACGTCCTGACTTTC

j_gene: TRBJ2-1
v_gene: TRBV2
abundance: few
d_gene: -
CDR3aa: CASSDLGFPGTLDSYEQFF
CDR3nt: TGTGCCAGCAGTGATCTAGGATTCCCCGGGACACTGGACTCTTACGAGCAGTTCTTC

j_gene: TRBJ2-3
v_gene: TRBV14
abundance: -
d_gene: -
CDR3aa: CASSQDLRPDTQYF
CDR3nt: TGTGCCAGCAGCCAAGATCTTCGACCAGATACGCAGTATTTT

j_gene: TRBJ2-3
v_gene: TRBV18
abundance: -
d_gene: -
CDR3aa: CASSPDGLSDTQYF
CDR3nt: TGTGCCAGCTCACCAGATGGATTATCAGATACGCAGTATTTT

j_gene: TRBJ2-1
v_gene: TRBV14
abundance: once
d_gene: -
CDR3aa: CASSQDQPGRGQFF
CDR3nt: TGTGCCAGCAGCCAAGATCAGCCAGGCAGGGGGCAGTTCTTC

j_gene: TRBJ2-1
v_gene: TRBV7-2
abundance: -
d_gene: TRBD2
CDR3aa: CASSLVGLAGVDEQFF
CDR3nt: TGTGCCAGCAGCTTAGTTGGACTAGCGGGAGTGGATGAGCAGTTCTTC

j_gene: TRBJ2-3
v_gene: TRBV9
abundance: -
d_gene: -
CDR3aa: CASSVLGSGNTDTQYF
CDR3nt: TGTGCCAGCAGCGTACTAGGTAGCGGAAACACAGATACGCAGTATTTT

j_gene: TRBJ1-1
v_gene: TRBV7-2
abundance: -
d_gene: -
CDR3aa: CASSLEGNTEAFF
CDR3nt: TGTGCCAGCAGCTTAGAAGGGAACACTGAAGCTTTCTTT

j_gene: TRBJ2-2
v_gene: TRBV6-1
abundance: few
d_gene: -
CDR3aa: CASSLQGSWGELFF
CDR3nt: TGTGCCAGCAGCTTACAGGGAAGTTGGGGGGAGCTGTTTTTT

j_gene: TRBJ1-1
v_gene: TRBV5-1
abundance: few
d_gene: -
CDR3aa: CASSPGTANTEAFF
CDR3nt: TGCGCCAGCAGTCCAGGGACGGCGAACACTGAAGCTTTCTTT

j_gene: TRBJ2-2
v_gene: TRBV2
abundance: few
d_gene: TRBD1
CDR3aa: CASSPGQASTGELFF
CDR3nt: TGTGCCAGCAGCCCGGGACAGGCCTCCACCGGGGAGCTGTTTTTT

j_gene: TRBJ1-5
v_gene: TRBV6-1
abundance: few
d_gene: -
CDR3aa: CASSVSSDPASNQPQHF
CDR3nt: TGTGCCAGCAGTGTGTCGTCCGACCCCGCTTCCAATCAGCCCCAGCATTTT

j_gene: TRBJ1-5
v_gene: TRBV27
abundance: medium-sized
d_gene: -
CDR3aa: CASSFDSRTHNQPQHF
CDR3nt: TGTGCCAGCAGTTTTGACAGCCGGACCCATAATCAGCCCCAGCATTTT

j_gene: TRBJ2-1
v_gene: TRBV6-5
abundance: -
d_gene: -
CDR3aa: CASSRQGFYNEQFF
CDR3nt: TGTGCCAGCAGTAGGCAGGGGTTTTACAATGAGCAGTTCTTC

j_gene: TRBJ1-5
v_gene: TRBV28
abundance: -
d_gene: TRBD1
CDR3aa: CASSLSGGTQPQHF
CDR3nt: TGTGCCAGCAGTTTATCAGGGGGCACTCAGCCCCAGCATTTT

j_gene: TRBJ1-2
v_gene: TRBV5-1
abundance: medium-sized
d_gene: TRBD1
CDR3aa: CASSLAQGAGAYGYTF
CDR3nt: TGCGCCAGCAGCTTGGCCCAGGGGGCAGGTGCCTATGGCTACACCTTC

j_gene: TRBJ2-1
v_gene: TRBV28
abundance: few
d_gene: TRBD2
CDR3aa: CATLLAGAYNEQFF
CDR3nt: TGTGCCACTCTCCTAGCGGGAGCGTACAATGAGCAGTTCTTC

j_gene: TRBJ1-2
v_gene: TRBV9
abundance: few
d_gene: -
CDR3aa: CASSVGGDYGYTF
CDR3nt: TGTGCCAGCAGCGTAGGTGGGGACTATGGCTACACCTTC

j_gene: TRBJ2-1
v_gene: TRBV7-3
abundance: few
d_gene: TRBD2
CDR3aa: CASSLNYRTSGRETMEQFF
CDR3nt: TGTGCCAGCAGCTTAAATTATAGGACTAGCGGGAGGGAGACAATGGAGCAGTTCTTC

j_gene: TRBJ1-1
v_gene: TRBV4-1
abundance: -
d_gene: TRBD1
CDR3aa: CASSSDRVFSEAFF
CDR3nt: TGCGCCAGCAGCTCGGACAGGGTTTTCTCTGAAGCTTTCTTT

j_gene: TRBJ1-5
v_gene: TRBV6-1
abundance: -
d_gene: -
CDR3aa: CASSEAAAGGNQPQHF
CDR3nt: TGTGCCAGCAGTGAAGCGGCCGCGGGAGGGAATCAGCCCCAGCATTTT

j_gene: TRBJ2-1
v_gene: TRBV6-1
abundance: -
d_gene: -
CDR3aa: CASDRPYNEQFF
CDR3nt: TGTGCCAGCGACCGCCCCTACAATGAGCAGTTCTTC

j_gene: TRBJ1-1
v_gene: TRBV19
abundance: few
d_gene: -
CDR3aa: CARSWGAGGTEAFF
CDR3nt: TGTGCCAGAAGCTGGGGGGCCGGGGGCACTGAAGCTTTCTTT

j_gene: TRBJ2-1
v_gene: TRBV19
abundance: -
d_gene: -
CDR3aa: CASGTFSYNEQFF
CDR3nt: TGTGCCAGCGGGACTTTCTCCTACAATGAGCAGTTCTTC

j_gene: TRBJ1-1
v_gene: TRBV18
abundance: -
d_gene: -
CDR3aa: CASSPGGRDTEAFF
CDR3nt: TGTGCCAGCTCACCGGGGGGACGAGACACTGAAGCTTTCTTT

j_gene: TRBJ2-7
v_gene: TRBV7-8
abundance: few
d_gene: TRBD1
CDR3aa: CASSPRDRSSYEQYF
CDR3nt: TGTGCCAGCAGCCCCCGGGACAGGAGCTCCTACGAGCAGTACTTC

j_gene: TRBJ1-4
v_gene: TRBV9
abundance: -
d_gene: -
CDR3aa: CASSVNSGGAWEKLFF
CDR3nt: TGTGCCAGCAGCGTTAACAGTGGGGGCGCCTGGGAAAAACTGTTTTTT

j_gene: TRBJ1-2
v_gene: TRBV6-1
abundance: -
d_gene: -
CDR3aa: CASSETPSMAGYTF
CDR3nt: TGTGCCAGCAGTGAAACACCTTCGATGGCTGGCTACACCTTC

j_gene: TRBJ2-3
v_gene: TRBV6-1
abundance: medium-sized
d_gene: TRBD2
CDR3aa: CASSETGGSTDTQYF
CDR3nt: TGTGCCAGCAGTGAAACGGGAGGGAGCACAGATACGCAGTATTTT

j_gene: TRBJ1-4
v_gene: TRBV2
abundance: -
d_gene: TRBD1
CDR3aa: CASSELWGQGREKLFF
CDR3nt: TGTGCCAGCAGTGAATTGTGGGGACAGGGGAGAGAAAAACTGTTTTTT

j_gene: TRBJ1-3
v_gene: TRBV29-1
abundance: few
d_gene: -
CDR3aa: CSTYSGNTIYF
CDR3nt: TGCAGCACATACTCTGGAAACACCATATATTTT

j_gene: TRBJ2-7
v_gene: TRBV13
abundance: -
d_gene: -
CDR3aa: CASSPTGDEQYF
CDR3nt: TGTGCCAGCAGCCCAACGGGAGACGAGCAGTACTTC

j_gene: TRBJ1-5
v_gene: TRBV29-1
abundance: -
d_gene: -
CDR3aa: CSALTGSEPQHF
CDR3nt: TGCAGCGCCCTAACAGGTTCCGAGCCCCAGCATTTT

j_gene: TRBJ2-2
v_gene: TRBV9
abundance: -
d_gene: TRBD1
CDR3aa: CASSDATGLNTGELFF
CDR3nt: TGTGCCAGCAGCGATGCGACAGGGCTTAACACCGGAGAGCTGTTTTTT

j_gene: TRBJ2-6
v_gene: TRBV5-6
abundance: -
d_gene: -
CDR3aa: CASSLDLGANVLTF
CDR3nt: TGTGCCAGCAGCTTGGATCTTGGGGCCAACGTCCTGACTTTC

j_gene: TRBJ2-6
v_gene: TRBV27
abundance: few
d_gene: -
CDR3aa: CASSFQGSGANVLTF
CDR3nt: TGTGCCAGCAGTTTTCAGGGTTCTGGGGCCAACGTCCTGACTTTC

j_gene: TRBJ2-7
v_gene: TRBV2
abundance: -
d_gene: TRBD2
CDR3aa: CASSGGTSGSAIYEQYF
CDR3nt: TGTGCCAGCAGTGGAGGGACTAGCGGGTCCGCCATCTACGAGCAGTACTTC

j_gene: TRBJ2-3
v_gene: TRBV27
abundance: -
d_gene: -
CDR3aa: CASSFFGSSTDTQYF
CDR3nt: TGTGCCAGCAGTTTCTTCGGGAGTAGCACAGATACGCAGTATTTT